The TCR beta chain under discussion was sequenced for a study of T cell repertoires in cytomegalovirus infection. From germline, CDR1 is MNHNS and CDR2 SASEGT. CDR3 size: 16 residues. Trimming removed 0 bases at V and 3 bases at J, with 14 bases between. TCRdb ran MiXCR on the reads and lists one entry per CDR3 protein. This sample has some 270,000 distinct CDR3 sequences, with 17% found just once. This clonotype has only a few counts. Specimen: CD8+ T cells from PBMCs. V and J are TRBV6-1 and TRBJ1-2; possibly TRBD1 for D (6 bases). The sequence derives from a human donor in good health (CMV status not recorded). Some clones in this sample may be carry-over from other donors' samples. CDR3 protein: CASSEASAGAYYGYTF. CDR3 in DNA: TGTGCCAGCAGTGAAGCGTCGGCAGGGGCCTACTATGGCTACACCTTC.